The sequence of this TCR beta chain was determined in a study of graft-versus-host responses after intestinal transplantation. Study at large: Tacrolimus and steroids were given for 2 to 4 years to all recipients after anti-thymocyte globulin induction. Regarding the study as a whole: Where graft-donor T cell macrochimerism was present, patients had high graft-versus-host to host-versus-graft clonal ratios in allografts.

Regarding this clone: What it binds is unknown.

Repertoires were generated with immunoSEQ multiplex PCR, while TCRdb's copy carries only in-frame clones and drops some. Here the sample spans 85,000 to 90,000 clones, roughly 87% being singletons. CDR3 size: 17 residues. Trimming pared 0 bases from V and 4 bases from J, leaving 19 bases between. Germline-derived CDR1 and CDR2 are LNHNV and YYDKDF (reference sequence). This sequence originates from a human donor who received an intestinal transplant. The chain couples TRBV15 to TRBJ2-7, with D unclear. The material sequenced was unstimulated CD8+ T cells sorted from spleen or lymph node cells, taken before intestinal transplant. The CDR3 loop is CATSREVVSPDPYEQYF. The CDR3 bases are TGTGCCACCAGCAGAGAAGTTGTATCCCCAGACCCTTACGAGCAGTACTTC.